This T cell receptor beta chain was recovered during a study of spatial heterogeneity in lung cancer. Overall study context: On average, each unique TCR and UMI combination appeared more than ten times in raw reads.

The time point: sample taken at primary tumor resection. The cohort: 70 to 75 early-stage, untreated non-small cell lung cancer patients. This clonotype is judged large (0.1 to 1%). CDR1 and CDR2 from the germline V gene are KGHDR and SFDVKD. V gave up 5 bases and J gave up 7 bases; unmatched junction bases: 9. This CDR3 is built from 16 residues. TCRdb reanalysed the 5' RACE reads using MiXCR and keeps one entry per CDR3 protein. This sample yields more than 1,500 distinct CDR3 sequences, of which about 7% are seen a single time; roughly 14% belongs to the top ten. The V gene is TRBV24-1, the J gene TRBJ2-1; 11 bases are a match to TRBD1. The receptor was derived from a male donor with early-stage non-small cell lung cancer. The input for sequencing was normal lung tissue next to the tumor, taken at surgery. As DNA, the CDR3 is TGTGCCACCAGTGTCCTGGACAGGGGGCATGGGAATGAGCAGTTCTTC. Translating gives CATSVLDRGHGNEQFF.